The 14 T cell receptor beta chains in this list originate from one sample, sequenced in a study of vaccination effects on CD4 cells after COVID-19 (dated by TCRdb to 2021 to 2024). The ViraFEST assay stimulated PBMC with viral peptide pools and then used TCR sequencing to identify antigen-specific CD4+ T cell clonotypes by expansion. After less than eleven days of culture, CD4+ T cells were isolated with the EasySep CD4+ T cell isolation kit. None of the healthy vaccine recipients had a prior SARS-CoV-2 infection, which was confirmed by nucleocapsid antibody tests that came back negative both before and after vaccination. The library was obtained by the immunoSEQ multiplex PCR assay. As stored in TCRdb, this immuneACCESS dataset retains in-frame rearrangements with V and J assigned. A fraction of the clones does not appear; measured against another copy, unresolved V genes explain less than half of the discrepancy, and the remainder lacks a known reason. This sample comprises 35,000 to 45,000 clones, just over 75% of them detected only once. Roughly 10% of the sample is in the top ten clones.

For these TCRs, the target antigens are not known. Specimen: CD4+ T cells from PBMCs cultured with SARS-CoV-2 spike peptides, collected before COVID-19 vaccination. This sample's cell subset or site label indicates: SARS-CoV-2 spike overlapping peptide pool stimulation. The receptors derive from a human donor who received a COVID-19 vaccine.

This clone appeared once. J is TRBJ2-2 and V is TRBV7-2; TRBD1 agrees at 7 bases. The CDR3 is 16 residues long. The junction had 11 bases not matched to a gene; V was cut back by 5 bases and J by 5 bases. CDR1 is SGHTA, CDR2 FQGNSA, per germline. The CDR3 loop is CASSPGGTGMTGELFF. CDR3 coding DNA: TGTGCCAGCAGCCCAGGGGGAACAGGGATGACCGGGGAGCTGTTTTTT.

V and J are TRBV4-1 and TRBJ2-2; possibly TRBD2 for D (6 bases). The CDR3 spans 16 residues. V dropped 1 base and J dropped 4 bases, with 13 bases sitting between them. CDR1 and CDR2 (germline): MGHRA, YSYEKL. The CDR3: CASSQGRGMVTGELFF. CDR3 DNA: TGCGCCAGCAGCCAAGGGAGGGGCATGGTCACCGGGGAGCTGTTTTTT.

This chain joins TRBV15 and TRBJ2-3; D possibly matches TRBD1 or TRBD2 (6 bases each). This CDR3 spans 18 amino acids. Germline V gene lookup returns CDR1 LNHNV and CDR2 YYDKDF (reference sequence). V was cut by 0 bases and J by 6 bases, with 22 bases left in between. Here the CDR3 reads CATSRDTRRRDTTDTQYF. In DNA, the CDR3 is TGTGCCACCAGCAGAGATACCCGGCGGAGGGACACAACGGATACGCAGTATTTT. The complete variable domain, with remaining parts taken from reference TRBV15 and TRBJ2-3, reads DAMVIQNPRYQVTQFGKPVTLSCSQTLNHNVMYWYQQKSSQAPKLLFHYYDKDFNNEADTPDNFQSRRPNTSFCFLDIRSPGLGDTAMYLCATSRDTRRRDTTDTQYFGPGTRLTVL.

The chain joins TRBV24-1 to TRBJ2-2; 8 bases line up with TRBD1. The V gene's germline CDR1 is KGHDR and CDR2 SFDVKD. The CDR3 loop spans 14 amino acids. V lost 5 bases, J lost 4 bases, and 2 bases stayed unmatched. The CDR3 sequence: CATSGTGSTGELFF. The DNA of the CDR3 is TGTGCCACCAGTGGGACAGGGTCCACCGGGGAGCTGTTTTTT.

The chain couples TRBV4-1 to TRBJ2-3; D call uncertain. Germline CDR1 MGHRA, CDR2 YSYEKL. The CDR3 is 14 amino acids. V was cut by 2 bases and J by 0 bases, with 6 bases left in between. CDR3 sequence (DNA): TGCGCCAGCAGCCAATCAGCTAGCACAGATACGCAGTATTTT. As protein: CASSQSASTDTQYF.

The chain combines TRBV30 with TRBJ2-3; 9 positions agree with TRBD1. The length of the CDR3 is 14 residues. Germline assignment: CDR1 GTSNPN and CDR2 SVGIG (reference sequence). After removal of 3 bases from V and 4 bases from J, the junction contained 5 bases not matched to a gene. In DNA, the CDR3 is TGTGCCTGGAGAGGACAGGGGCTCGCAGATACGCAGTATTTT. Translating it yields CAWRGQGLADTQYF.

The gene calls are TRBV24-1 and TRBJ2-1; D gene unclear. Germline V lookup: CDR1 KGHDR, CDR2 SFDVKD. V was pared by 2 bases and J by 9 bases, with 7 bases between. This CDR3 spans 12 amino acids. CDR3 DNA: TGTGCCACCAGTGATTCCGAACGTGAGCAGTTCTTC. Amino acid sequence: CATSDSEREQFF.

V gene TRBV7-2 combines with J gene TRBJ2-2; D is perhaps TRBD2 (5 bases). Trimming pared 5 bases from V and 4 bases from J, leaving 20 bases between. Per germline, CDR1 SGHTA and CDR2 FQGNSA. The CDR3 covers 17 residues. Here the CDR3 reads CASSAPRRGSSTGELFF. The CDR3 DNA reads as TGTGCCAGCAGCGCGCCCCGCAGAGGGTCGAGCACCGGGGAGCTGTTTTTT.

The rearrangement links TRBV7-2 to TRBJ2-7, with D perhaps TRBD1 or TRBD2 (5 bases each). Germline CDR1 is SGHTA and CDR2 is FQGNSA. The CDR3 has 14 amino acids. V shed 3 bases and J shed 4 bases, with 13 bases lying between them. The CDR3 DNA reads TGTGCCAGCAGCTTCCAGGGACCGTTATACGAGCAGTACGTC. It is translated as CASSFQGPLYEQYV.

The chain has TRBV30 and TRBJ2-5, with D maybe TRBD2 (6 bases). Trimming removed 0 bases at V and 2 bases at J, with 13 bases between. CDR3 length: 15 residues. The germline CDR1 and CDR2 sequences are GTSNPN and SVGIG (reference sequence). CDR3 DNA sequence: TGTGCCTGGAGTGTACCGGTCGGGACTCAAGAGACCCAGTACTTC. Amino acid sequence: CAWSVPVGTQETQYF.

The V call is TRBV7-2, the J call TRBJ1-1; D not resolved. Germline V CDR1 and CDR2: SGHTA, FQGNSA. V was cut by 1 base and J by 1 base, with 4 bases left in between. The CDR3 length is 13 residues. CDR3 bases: TGTGCCAGCAGCTTAGACACGAACACTGAAGCTTTCTTT. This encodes CASSLDTNTEAFF.

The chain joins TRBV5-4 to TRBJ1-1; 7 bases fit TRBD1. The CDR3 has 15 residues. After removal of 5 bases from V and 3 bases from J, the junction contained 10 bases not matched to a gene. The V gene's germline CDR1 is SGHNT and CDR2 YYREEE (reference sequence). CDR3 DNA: TGTGCCAGCAGACCAAACAGGGGCCGGGACACTGAAGCTTTCTTT. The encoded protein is CASRPNRGRDTEAFF.

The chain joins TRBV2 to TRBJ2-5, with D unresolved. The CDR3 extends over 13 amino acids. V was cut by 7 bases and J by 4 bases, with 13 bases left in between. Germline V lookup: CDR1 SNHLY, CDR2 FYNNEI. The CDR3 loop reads CASNTVEAETQYF. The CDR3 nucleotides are TGTGCCAGCAATACGGTAGAGGCAGAGACCCAGTACTTC.

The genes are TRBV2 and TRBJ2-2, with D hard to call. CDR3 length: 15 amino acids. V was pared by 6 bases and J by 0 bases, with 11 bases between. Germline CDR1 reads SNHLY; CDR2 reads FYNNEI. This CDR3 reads CASRVTDTNTGELFF. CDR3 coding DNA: TGTGCCAGCAGGGTGACTGATACGAACACCGGGGAGCTGTTTTTT.